This TCR beta chain originates from a study of Ad26.COV2.S vaccination and SARS-CoV-2 variants. On the study more broadly: Intramuscular Ad26.COV2.S doses were given once or twice, 56 days apart. Study outcomes and limitations: People who got the vaccine or the placebo had similar non-spike TCR breadth.

Some clones are missing from TCRdb's copy, which holds only in-frame ones; the method was immunoSEQ multiplex PCR. The table lists around 450,000 clones, about nine tenths of them singletons. The CDR3 covers 18 residues. Germline V gene lookup returns CDR1 MDHEN and CDR2 SYDVKM. Trimming removed 6 bases from V and 4 bases from J; junction bases left unmatched: 14. Treatment: around 19 received Ad26.COV2.S at low or high dose, single or two shots; roughly five received placebo; per-sample allocation not given. Day 63 after the first vaccine or placebo injection was the time point for sampling. Within Boston, the person who donated was an adult of 18-55 years. Immunization relied on an Ad26 vector, which expressed Wuhan-strain SARS-CoV-2 spike. Notes on this clone: The antigen remains undetermined.

The TCR was taken from a person between 18 and 59 years old who received the Ad26.COV2.S COVID-19 vaccine or a placebo. The sequenced sample was peripheral blood, obtained in a trial of Ad26.COV2.S vaccine versus placebo. V and J are TRBV28 and TRBJ1-6; TRBD1 matches 8 bases. CDR3 loop: CASRPITGQVHYNSPLHF. In nucleotides, the CDR3 is TGTGCCAGCAGGCCCATAACGGGACAGGTCCATTATAATTCACCCCTCCACTTT. The full variable domain, its missing parts supplied by reference TRBV28 and TRBJ1-6, is DVKVTQSSRYLVKRTGEKVFLECVQDMDHENMFWYRQDPGLGLRLIYFSYDVKMKEKGDIPEGYSVSREKKERFSLILESASTNQTSMYLCASRPITGQVHYNSPLHFGNGTRLTVT.